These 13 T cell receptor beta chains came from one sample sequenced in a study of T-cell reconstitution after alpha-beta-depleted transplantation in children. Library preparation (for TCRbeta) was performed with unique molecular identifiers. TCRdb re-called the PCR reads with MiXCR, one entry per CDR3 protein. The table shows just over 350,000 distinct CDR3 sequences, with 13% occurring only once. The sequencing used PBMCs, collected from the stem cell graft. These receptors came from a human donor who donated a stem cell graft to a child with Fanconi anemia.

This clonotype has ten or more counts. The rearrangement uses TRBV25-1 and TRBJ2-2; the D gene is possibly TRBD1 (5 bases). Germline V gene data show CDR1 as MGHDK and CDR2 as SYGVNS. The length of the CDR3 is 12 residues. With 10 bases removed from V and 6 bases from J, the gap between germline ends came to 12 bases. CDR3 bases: TGTGCCACCGGTTCCAGGGCCGGGGAGCTGTTTTTT. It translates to CATGSRAGELFF.

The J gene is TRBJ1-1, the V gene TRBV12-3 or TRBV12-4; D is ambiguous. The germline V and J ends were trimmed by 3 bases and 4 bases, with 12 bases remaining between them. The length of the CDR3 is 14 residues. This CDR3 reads CASSLSPGSTEAFF. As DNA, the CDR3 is TGTGCCAGCAGTTTGTCCCCGGGGAGCACTGAAGCTTTCTTT.

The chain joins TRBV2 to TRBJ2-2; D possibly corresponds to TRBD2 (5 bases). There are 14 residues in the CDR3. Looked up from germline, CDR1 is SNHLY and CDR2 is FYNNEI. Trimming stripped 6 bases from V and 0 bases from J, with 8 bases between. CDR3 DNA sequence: TGTGCCAGCAGGGAGGACTCGAACACCGGGGAGCTGTTTTTT. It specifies CASREDSNTGELFF.

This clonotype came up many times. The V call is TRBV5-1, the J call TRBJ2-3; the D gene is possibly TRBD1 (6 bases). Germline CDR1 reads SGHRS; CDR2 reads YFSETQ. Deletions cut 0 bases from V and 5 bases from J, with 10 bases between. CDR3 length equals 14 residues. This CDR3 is CASSLVQGRDTQYF. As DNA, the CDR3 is TGCGCCAGCAGCTTGGTTCAGGGGAGAGATACGCAGTATTTT.

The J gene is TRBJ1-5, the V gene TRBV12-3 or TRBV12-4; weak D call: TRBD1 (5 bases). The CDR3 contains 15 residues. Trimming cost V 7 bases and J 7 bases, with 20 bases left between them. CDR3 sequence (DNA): TGTGCCAGCACCTTCGGAGGGGTCGAGGGACAGCCCCAGCATTTT. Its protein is CASTFGGVEGQPQHF.

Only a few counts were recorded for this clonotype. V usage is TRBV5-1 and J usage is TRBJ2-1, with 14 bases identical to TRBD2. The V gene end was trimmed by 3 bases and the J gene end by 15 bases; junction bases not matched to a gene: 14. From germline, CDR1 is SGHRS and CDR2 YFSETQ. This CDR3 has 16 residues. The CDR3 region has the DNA TGCGCCAGCAGCTCCCGACTAGCGGGGGGGAAAACCAGAGCGTTCTTC. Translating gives CASSSRLAGGKTRAFF.

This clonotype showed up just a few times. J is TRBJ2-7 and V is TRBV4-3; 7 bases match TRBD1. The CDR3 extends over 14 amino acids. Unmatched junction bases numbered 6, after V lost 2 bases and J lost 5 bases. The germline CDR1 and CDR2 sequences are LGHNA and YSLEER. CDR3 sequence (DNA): TGCGCCAGCAGCCAACCGGGACAGCCAAACGAGCAGTACTTC. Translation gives CASSQPGQPNEQYF.

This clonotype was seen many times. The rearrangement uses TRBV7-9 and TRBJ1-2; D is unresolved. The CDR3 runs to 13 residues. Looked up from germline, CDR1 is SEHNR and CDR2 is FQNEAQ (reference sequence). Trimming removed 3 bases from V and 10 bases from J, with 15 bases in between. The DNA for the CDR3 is TGTGCCAGCAGCTTGGAAGGCGGGCGGGACTACACCTTC. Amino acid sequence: CASSLEGGRDYTF.

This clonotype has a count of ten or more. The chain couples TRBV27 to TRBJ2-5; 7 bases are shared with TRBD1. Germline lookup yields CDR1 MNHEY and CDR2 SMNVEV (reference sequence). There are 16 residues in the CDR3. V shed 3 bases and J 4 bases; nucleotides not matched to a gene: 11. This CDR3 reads CASSFYPSKGAETQYF. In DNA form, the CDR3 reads TGTGCCAGCAGTTTCTATCCGAGTAAGGGGGCAGAGACCCAGTACTTC.

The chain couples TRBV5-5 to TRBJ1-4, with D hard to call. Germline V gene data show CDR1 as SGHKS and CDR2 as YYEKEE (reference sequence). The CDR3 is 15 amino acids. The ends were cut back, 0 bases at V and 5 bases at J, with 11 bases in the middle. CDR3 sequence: CASSLGPTQNEKLFF. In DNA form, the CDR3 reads TGTGCCAGCAGCTTGGGACCGACCCAAAATGAAAAACTGTTTTTT.

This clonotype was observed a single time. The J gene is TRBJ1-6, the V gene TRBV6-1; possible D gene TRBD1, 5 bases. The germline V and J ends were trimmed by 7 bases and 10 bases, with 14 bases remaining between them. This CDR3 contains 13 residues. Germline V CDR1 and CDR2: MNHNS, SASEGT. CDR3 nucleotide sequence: TGTGCCAGCAAAAGGCAGGGCTTCTCACCCCTCCACTTT. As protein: CASKRQGFSPLHF.

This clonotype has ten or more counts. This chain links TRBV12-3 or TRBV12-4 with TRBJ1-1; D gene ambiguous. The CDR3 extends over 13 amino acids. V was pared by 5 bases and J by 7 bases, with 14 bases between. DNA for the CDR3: TGTGCCAGCAGTCCTCAGACCGCAAATGAAGCTTTCTTT. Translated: CASSPQTANEAFF.

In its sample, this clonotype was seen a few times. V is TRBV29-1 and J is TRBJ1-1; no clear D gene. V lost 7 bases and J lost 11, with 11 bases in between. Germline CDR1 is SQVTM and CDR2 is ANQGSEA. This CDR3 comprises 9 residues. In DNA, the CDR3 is TGCAGCGACGACGGAGGCGCTTTCTTT. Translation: CSDDGGAFF. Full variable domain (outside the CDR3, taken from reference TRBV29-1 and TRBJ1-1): SAVISQKPSRDICQRGTSLTIQCQVDSQVTMMFWYRQQPGQSLTLIATANQGSEATYESGFVIDKFPISRPNLTFSTLTVSNMSPEDSSIYLCSDDGGAFFGQGTRLTVV.